This T cell receptor beta chain originates from a study of T cell responses to AZD1222 COVID-19 vaccine. The ends were cut back, 1 base at V and 1 base at J, with 11 bases in the middle. This CDR3 comprises 15 residues. From germline, CDR1 is SGHRS and CDR2 YFSETQ. Analyses pooled second doses at about 4 or about 12 weeks. Using immunoSEQ multiplex PCR, the repertoire was profiled, and TCRdb retains in-frame clones only, with some absent. Of roughly 160,000 clones listed, 87% are singletons. The sequenced sample was peripheral blood, obtained 28 days after the second AZD1222 dose. The V and J genes are TRBV5-1 and TRBJ1-1; D is uncertain. The sequence was obtained from an adult who received the AZD1222 COVID-19 vaccine. CDR3 DNA sequence: TGCGCCAGCAGCTTGATGGTATCGGGGAACACTGAAGCTTTCTTT. Protein sequence: CASSLMVSGNTEAFF.